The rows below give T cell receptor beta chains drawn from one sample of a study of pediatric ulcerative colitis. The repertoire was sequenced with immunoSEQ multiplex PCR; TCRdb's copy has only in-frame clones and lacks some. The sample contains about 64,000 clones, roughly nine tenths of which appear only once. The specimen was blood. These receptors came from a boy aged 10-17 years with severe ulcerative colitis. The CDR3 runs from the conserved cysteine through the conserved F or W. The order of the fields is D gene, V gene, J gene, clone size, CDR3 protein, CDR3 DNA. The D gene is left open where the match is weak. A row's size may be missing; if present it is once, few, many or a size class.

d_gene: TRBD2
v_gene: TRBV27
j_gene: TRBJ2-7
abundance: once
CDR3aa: CASSFSAGGDEQYF
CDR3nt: TGTGCCAGCAGTTTCTCGGCGGGAGGCGACGAGCAGTACTTC

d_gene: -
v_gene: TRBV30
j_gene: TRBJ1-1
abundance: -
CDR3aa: CAWRTGNTEAFF
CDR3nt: TGTGCCTGGAGGACAGGGAACACTGAAGCTTTCTTT

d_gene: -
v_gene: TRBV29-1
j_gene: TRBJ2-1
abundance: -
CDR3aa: CSVGGNEQFF
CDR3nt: TGCAGCGTGGGTGGCAATGAGCAGTTCTTC

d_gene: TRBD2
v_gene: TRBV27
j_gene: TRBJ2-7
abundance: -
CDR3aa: CASSQGSGSGITYEQYF
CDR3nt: TGTGCCAGCAGTCAAGGGTCCGGGAGCGGGATTACCTACGAGCAGTACTTC

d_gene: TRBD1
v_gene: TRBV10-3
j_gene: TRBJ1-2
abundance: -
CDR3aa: CATADRDDYGYTF
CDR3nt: TGTGCCACGGCGGACAGGGACGACTATGGCTACACCTTC

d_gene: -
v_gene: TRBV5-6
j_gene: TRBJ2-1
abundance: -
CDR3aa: CASSSTWGPSSYNEQFF
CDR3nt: TGTGCCAGCAGCTCGACGTGGGGGCCTAGCTCCTACAATGAGCAGTTCTTC

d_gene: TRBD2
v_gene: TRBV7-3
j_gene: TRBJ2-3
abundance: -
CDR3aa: CASSREAGSDTQYF
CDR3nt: TGTGCCAGCAGCCGGGAGGCGGGCTCAGATACGCAGTATTTT

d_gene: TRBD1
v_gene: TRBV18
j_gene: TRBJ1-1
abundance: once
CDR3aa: CASSWGQANTEAFF
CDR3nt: TGTGCCAGCTCTTGGGGACAGGCGAACACTGAAGCTTTCTTT

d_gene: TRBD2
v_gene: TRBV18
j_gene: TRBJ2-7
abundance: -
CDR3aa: CASSPPGLASSSYEQYF
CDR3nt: TGTGCCAGCTCACCTCCGGGACTAGCGTCCTCGTCCTACGAGCAGTACTTC

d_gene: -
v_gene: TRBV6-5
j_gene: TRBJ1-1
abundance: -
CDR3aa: CASSYSRIPTGTEAFF
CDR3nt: TGTGCCAGCAGTTACTCCCGCATTCCCACGGGCACTGAAGCTTTCTTT

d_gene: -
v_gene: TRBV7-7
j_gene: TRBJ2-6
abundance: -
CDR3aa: CASSKVTQSRANVLTF
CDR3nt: TGTGCCAGCAGCAAAGTCACACAAAGTCGGGCCAACGTCCTGACTTTC